This T cell receptor (beta chain) derives from a study of T-cell reconstitution after alpha-beta-depleted transplantation in children. Germline lookup yields CDR1 SGHRS and CDR2 YFSETQ. With 7 bases clipped from V and 6 bases from J, the junction kept 7 bases outside the gene matches. The CDR3 totals 13 residues. As it was prepared, the TCRbeta library received unique molecular identifiers. TCRdb independently ran MiXCR on the PCR reads; one entry per CDR3 protein. The data show 530,000 or so distinct CDR3 sequences, more than 20% seen once. Comments on this clonotype: Its antigen remains unidentified.

Study findings and constraints: After transplant, high TCRbeta diversity at day 60 in some patients arose from surviving recipient T cells and thymic progenitors.

The material was PBMCs, obtained before TCRalphabeta/CD19-depleted stem cell transplant. This receptor was taken from a boy younger than two with Wiskott-Aldrich syndrome, due to receive a stem cell transplant. The V and J genes are TRBV5-1 and TRBJ2-1; TRBD1 matches at 7 bases. In DNA, the CDR3 is TGCGCCAGCGGGCAACAGGGGTCCAATGAGCAGTTCTTC. Its protein is CASGQQGSNEQFF.